This T cell receptor beta chain was identified during a study of shared clonotypes between healthy human individuals. Unmatched junction bases numbered 3, after V lost 3 bases and J lost 4 bases. Germline V gene sequence: CDR1 LNHNV, CDR2 YYDKDF (reference sequence). The CDR3 loop spans 15 amino acids. Partitioning of CD4+ cells yielded a CD45RA+ naive subset and a CD45RA-negative memory subset. Only in-frame clones appear in the TCRdb table, and some are missing; sequencing was by immunoSEQ multiplex PCR. The sample lists millions of clones, approximately 93% occurring once. The chain has TRBV15 and TRBJ2-2; 9 nucleotides match TRBD2. Sequencing was carried out using naive CD4+ T cells from PBMCs. Subset here: CD45RA+ positively selected. This TCR derives from a man aged 18 to 29 in good health. Some clones in this sample may be carry-over from other donors' samples. CDR3 in DNA: TGTGCCACCAGCAGTTTAGCGGGAGTCACCGGGGAGCTGTTTTTT. Encoded protein: CATSSLAGVTGELFF.